Given below is one T cell receptor beta chain in context. There are 17 residues in the CDR3. V was cut by 3 bases and J by 1 base, with 16 bases left in between. The germline gives CDR1 SEHNR, CDR2 FQNEAQ (reference sequence). The data were produced by immunoSEQ multiplex PCR, yet TCRdb's version contains in-frame clones alone and is incomplete. This repertoire shows roughly 40,000 clones, more than 65% found once; its top ten account for more than 20%. This specimen belongs to a study of blood T cell repertoires in COVID-19. About the study: The origin of the acute and convalescent COVID-19 samples was the United States, Italy and Spain. T cells, B-cell-depleted T cells, or PBMCs provided the cDNA or gDNA that served as material.

The V gene is TRBV7-9, the J gene TRBJ2-1, with D possibly TRBD2 on 6 matching bases. The clonotype was recovered from a man between 65 and 85 years old with acute or convalescent COVID-19. Sequencing was performed on peripheral blood. The CDR3 spells CASSLGVGSGSYNEQFF. Here the CDR3 DNA reads TGTGCCAGCAGCTTGGGGGTCGGGAGCGGATCCTACAATGAGCAGTTCTTC.